This T cell receptor (beta chain) was sequenced in a study of blood T cells in healthy people across ages. Study-wide points: The long-lived group displayed more naive CD4+ cells, plus higher diversity, than the aged donors did.

Primers used in a second PCR of about 6 to 12 cycles were a sample-barcoded 5' primer and a J-beta primer mix. TCRdb recomputed calls from the 5' RACE reads with MiXCR, one row per CDR3 protein. This table holds 750,000 to 950,000 distinct CDR3 sequences, just under 30% found once. CDR1 SGHRS and CDR2 YFSETQ come from the germline V gene. This CDR3 is built from 16 residues. The V and J ends lost 4 bases and 3 bases, in that order; junction bases with no gene match: 4. Comments on this clonotype: Its antigen remains unknown.

The data also belong to a second study, concerning T cells of mothers and their children. That report adds: cDNA was made from all extracted RNA, 1.5 ug per 15 ul.

The rearrangement uses TRBV5-1 and TRBJ2-2, with TRBD2 matching over 12 bases. Source material: blood. The TCR was taken from a woman in her 40s in good health. CDR3: CASSPLAGGYTGELFF. In DNA form, the CDR3 reads TGCGCCAGCAGCCCCCTAGCGGGGGGGTACACCGGGGAGCTGTTTTTT.